Below, one T cell receptor (beta chain) is given with its context. This specimen belongs to a study of T cells in Graves' hyperthyroidism and ophthalmopathy. Trimming shortened V by 5 bases and J by 1 base, and 10 bases separated the two germline ends. Germline CDR1 GTSNPN, CDR2 SVGIG (reference sequence). The length of the CDR3 is 13 residues. Amplification of TCR beta CDR3 regions used RNA as the template. The HTBI set primed first-round TCR CDR3 RT-PCR. Each CDR3 protein is one row after TCRdb ran MiXCR on the multiplex PCR reads. The sample yields around 620,000 distinct CDR3 sequences, 15% to 20% seen once.

This TCR was sampled from a woman aged 25 to 39 with Graves' hyperthyroidism. The chain has TRBV30 and TRBJ2-3, with D perhaps matching TRBD2 (5 bases). What was sequenced was blood. The CDR3 region is CAWSSGGTDTQYF. The DNA for the CDR3 is TGTGCCTGGTCGAGCGGCGGCACAGATACGCAGTATTTT.